This TCR beta chain was profiled in a study of PD-L1 blockade in urothelial cancer. Assay used: immunoSEQ multiplex PCR; TCRdb lists only in-frame clones, some missing. Among approximately 110,000 clones listed, approximately 85% were seen once. The CDR3 length is 13 residues. The germline CDR1 and CDR2 sequences are SSHAT and FNYEAQ (reference sequence). In this sample, this clone turned up once. A junction boundary mismatches the germline segment, possibly from a read error. The source was PBMCs, collected around atezolizumab (anti-PD-L1) treatment. This TCR was sampled from a man between 50 and 59 years old with urothelial cancer. The rearrangement uses TRBV7-7 and TRBJ2-5, with D unresolved. The CDR3, as DNA: TGTGCTAGCAGCCCCGGTCCCGAGGAGACCCAGTACTTC. This translates into CASSPGPEETQYF.